The rows below give T cell receptor beta chains drawn from one sample of a study of CD8+ T cells in alopecia areata. The repertoire was sequenced with immunoSEQ multiplex PCR; TCRdb's copy has only in-frame clones and lacks some. The table includes 150,000 to 200,000 clones, less than 75% detected once. Sequences were derived from CD4+ T cells sorted from blood, sampled at approximately week 60, from a patient treated with tofacitinib. The source of these receptors is a human donor with alopecia areata. Each CDR3 is given with its conserved first and last residue. A D gene is named only where the DNA matches it firmly. Size tells how often a clone was seen (once, few, many) or the class of an expanded clone, and some rows leave it out.

clone_size: NA; d_call: NA; j_call: TRBJ2-5; v_call: TRBV5-1; cdr3_nt: TGCGCCAGCAGCTTGGCATTGGGGACGGAGCAAGAGACCCAGTACTTC; cdr3_aa: CASSLALGTEQETQYF
clone_size: few; d_call: TRBD1; j_call: TRBJ1-6; v_call: TRBV29-1; cdr3_nt: TGCAGCGCGAAAGAGGGACAGGCTAATTCACCCCTCCACTTT; cdr3_aa: CSAKEGQANSPLHF
clone_size: NA; d_call: NA; j_call: TRBJ2-5; v_call: TRBV7-3; cdr3_nt: TGTGCCAGCAGCTCAACAGGGTTTGGCGAGACCCAGTACTTC; cdr3_aa: CASSSTGFGETQYF
clone_size: NA; d_call: NA; j_call: TRBJ2-5; v_call: TRBV15; cdr3_nt: TGTGCCACCAGCAGAGATGGTAGGGAAGAGACCCAGTACTTC; cdr3_aa: CATSRDGREETQYF
clone_size: NA; d_call: TRBD1; j_call: TRBJ2-3; v_call: TRBV5-1; cdr3_nt: TGCGCCAGCGGACAGGGTTTGTCAACCTATACGCAGTATTTT; cdr3_aa: CASGQGLSTYTQYF
clone_size: few; d_call: TRBD2; j_call: TRBJ2-3; v_call: TRBV29-1; cdr3_nt: TGCAGCGTTGCTGGCGGGGGGGTGGATACGCAGTATTTT; cdr3_aa: CSVAGGGVDTQYF
clone_size: NA; d_call: NA; j_call: TRBJ2-4; v_call: TRBV7-9; cdr3_nt: TGTGCCAGCAGCTTTGATCAGGGGATTCAGTACTTC; cdr3_aa: CASSFDQGIQYF
clone_size: NA; d_call: NA; j_call: TRBJ2-1; v_call: TRBV7-2; cdr3_nt: TGTGCCAGCAGCTTAGTCGGGACAAGGGGCTACAATGAGCAGTTCTTC; cdr3_aa: CASSLVGTRGYNEQFF
clone_size: NA; d_call: NA; j_call: TRBJ1-5; v_call: TRBV15; cdr3_nt: TGTGCCACCAGCAGCGGAAATGGCAATCAGCCCCAGCATTTT; cdr3_aa: CATSSGNGNQPQHF
clone_size: NA; d_call: NA; j_call: TRBJ2-7; v_call: TRBV29-1; cdr3_nt: TGCAGCGTTGAAGGGCAGGCCGACTACGAGCAGTACTTC; cdr3_aa: CSVEGQADYEQYF
clone_size: few; d_call: NA; j_call: TRBJ1-5; v_call: TRBV25-1; cdr3_nt: TGTGCCAGCAGTGTCGCTGGGATGCATCAGCCCCAGCATTTT; cdr3_aa: CASSVAGMHQPQHF
clone_size: few; d_call: NA; j_call: TRBJ1-1; v_call: TRBV27; cdr3_nt: TGTGCCAGCAGGGATACACCGGGACTCAAGAACACTGAAGCTTTCTTT; cdr3_aa: CASRDTPGLKNTEAFF
clone_size: NA; d_call: NA; j_call: TRBJ2-7; v_call: TRBV12-2; cdr3_nt: TGTGCAAGTCGCCCAAACTACGAGCAGTACTTC; cdr3_aa: CASRPNYEQYF
clone_size: few; d_call: NA; j_call: TRBJ2-5; v_call: TRBV5-1; cdr3_nt: TGCGCCAGCAGCCCGGGAAGTGGGCGAGAGACCCAGTACTTC; cdr3_aa: CASSPGSGRETQYF
clone_size: medium-sized; d_call: TRBD1; j_call: TRBJ2-3; v_call: TRBV9; cdr3_nt: TGTGCCAGCAGCCTGACAGGGAACACAGATACGCAGTATTTT; cdr3_aa: CASSLTGNTDTQYF
clone_size: few; d_call: NA; j_call: TRBJ2-7; v_call: TRBV29-1; cdr3_nt: TGCAGCGTTGAAGGGGGCGGCTACGAGCAGTACTTC; cdr3_aa: CSVEGGGYEQYF
clone_size: NA; d_call: NA; j_call: TRBJ1-1; v_call: TRBV19; cdr3_nt: TGTGCCAGTAGCTGGCCCGGGGGATTCAACACTGAAGCTTTCTTT; cdr3_aa: CASSWPGGFNTEAFF
clone_size: NA; d_call: TRBD1; j_call: TRBJ1-4; v_call: TRBV30; cdr3_nt: TGTGCCTGGAGTTGGGACAGGGGGCTGTATTTAACTAATGAAAAACTGTTTTTT; cdr3_aa: CAWSWDRGLYLTNEKLFF
clone_size: few; d_call: NA; j_call: TRBJ2-5; v_call: TRBV7-8; cdr3_nt: TGTGCCAGCAGCTTAGGGAGCACGGACGGGGAGACCCAGTACTTC; cdr3_aa: CASSLGSTDGETQYF
clone_size: NA; d_call: NA; j_call: TRBJ2-1; v_call: TRBV18; cdr3_nt: TGTGCCAGCTCACCAAAGGGTGGGACACGCTCCTACAATGAGCAGTTCTTC; cdr3_aa: CASSPKGGTRSYNEQFF
clone_size: NA; d_call: TRBD2; j_call: TRBJ2-3; v_call: TRBV19; cdr3_nt: TGTGCCAGTAGTGCCCCCGGACTAGCGGGAATCACAGATACGCAGTATTTT; cdr3_aa: CASSAPGLAGITDTQYF
clone_size: few; d_call: NA; j_call: TRBJ1-2; v_call: TRBV12-5; cdr3_nt: TGTGCTAGTGGCTCGGAGGGCCGCTATGGCTACACCTTC; cdr3_aa: CASGSEGRYGYTF
clone_size: NA; d_call: NA; j_call: TRBJ2-1; v_call: TRBV4-2; cdr3_nt: TGTGCCAGCAGCCAAGATGGCACAGGCAGCTCCTACAATGAGCAGTTCTTC; cdr3_aa: CASSQDGTGSSYNEQFF
clone_size: few; d_call: TRBD1; j_call: TRBJ1-1; v_call: TRBV29-1; cdr3_nt: TGCAGCGTGGGGACAGGGACTGAAGCTTTCTTT; cdr3_aa: CSVGTGTEAFF
clone_size: NA; d_call: NA; j_call: TRBJ1-5; v_call: TRBV19; cdr3_nt: TGTGCCAGTAGTACAGAGATCAATCAGCCCCAGCATTTT; cdr3_aa: CASSTEINQPQHF
clone_size: NA; d_call: TRBD2; j_call: TRBJ2-5; v_call: TRBV15; cdr3_nt: TGTGCCACCAGCAGAGTCCCTAGCGGGGTATTAGAGACCCAGTACTTC; cdr3_aa: CATSRVPSGVLETQYF
clone_size: NA; d_call: NA; j_call: TRBJ1-2; v_call: TRBV14; cdr3_nt: TGTGCCAGCAGCCCACAGGCCCACTATGGCTACACCTTC; cdr3_aa: CASSPQAHYGYTF
clone_size: NA; d_call: TRBD1; j_call: TRBJ2-5; v_call: TRBV2; cdr3_nt: TGTGCCAGCAGTTCACAGGGGGCTGAGGGGGAGACCCAGTACTTC; cdr3_aa: CASSSQGAEGETQYF
clone_size: NA; d_call: NA; j_call: TRBJ1-6; v_call: TRBV6-6; cdr3_nt: TGTGCCAGCAGTTACGATGGGTTTATGAATTCACCCCTCCACTTT; cdr3_aa: CASSYDGFMNSPLHF
clone_size: NA; d_call: TRBD1; j_call: TRBJ1-3; v_call: TRBV29-1; cdr3_nt: TGCAGCGCTACGACAGGGACCTCTGGAAACACCATATATTTT; cdr3_aa: CSATTGTSGNTIYF
clone_size: NA; d_call: NA; j_call: TRBJ2-1; v_call: TRBV2; cdr3_nt: TGTGCCAGCAGGCTAGCATATGAGCAGTTCTTC; cdr3_aa: CASRLAYEQFF
clone_size: NA; d_call: NA; j_call: TRBJ2-3; v_call: TRBV14; cdr3_nt: TGTGCCAGCAGCCAAGTTACTGGTACGCAGTATTTT; cdr3_aa: CASSQVTGTQYF
clone_size: few; d_call: TRBD1; j_call: TRBJ1-1; v_call: TRBV29-1; cdr3_nt: TGCAGCGTCGGGACAGATGGGACTGAAGCTTTCTTT; cdr3_aa: CSVGTDGTEAFF
clone_size: NA; d_call: TRBD1; j_call: TRBJ1-3; v_call: TRBV30; cdr3_nt: TGTGCCTGGAGTTCGCGGACAGGCACTGGAAACACCATATATTTT; cdr3_aa: CAWSSRTGTGNTIYF
clone_size: few; d_call: NA; j_call: TRBJ1-2; v_call: TRBV30; cdr3_nt: TGTGCCTGGAGTGTAGTAGGCGGCTACACCTTC; cdr3_aa: CAWSVVGGYTF
clone_size: few; d_call: NA; j_call: TRBJ2-7; v_call: TRBV29-1; cdr3_nt: TGCAGCGTTGAGAGGGAATGGGAGCAGTACTTC; cdr3_aa: CSVEREWEQYF
clone_size: few; d_call: TRBD2; j_call: TRBJ2-1; v_call: TRBV7-3; cdr3_nt: TGTGCCAGCAGCTTTAGCGGGGGGCAATACAATGAGCAGTTCTTC; cdr3_aa: CASSFSGGQYNEQFF
clone_size: NA; d_call: NA; j_call: TRBJ2-7; v_call: TRBV5-1; cdr3_nt: TGCGCCAGCAGCTTGTATCCAGGGAACTACGAGCAGTACTTC; cdr3_aa: CASSLYPGNYEQYF
clone_size: NA; d_call: NA; j_call: TRBJ2-3; v_call: TRBV29-1; cdr3_nt: TGCAGCGTTGAGCGGGTTTCAGATACGCAGTATTTT; cdr3_aa: CSVERVSDTQYF
clone_size: NA; d_call: NA; j_call: TRBJ2-5; v_call: TRBV29-1; cdr3_nt: TGCAGCGTAAATAAGTATCCCACGGAGACCCAGTACTTC; cdr3_aa: CSVNKYPTETQYF
clone_size: NA; d_call: NA; j_call: TRBJ2-7; v_call: TRBV4-2; cdr3_nt: TGTGCCAGCAGCCAAGATGTTGACTATACCTACGAGCAGTACTTC; cdr3_aa: CASSQDVDYTYEQYF
clone_size: NA; d_call: NA; j_call: TRBJ1-4; v_call: TRBV9; cdr3_nt: TGTGCCAGCAGCGCTAACGCTCACCACAGGACTGGAGATGAAAAACTGTTTTTT; cdr3_aa: CASSANAHHRTGDEKLFF
clone_size: few; d_call: NA; j_call: TRBJ2-7; v_call: TRBV2; cdr3_nt: TGTGCCAGCAGTGATCTCAAGGCGTATTTCGAGCAGTACTTC; cdr3_aa: CASSDLKAYFEQYF
clone_size: NA; d_call: NA; j_call: TRBJ1-1; v_call: TRBV5-6; cdr3_nt: TGTGCCAGCAGCTTGCTGACCCTGGGGACTGAAGCTTTCTTT; cdr3_aa: CASSLLTLGTEAFF
clone_size: NA; d_call: TRBD1; j_call: TRBJ1-6; v_call: TRBV5-1; cdr3_nt: TGCGCCAGCAGCTTAGGACAGGGTAGTTCACCCCTCCACTTT; cdr3_aa: CASSLGQGSSPLHF
clone_size: NA; d_call: TRBD1; j_call: TRBJ2-5; v_call: TRBV6-5; cdr3_nt: TGTGCCAGCAGTTCAGGGGGCGCCGACCAAGAGACCCAGTACTTC; cdr3_aa: CASSSGGADQETQYF
clone_size: few; d_call: NA; j_call: TRBJ1-2; v_call: TRBV29-1; cdr3_nt: TGCAGCGTTCTAACTGGAACAGGGAACCCGAATGGCTACACCTTC; cdr3_aa: CSVLTGTGNPNGYTF
clone_size: NA; d_call: TRBD2; j_call: TRBJ2-5; v_call: TRBV2; cdr3_nt: TGTGCCAGCAGCGGGGGGGCGATTTCGGAGACCCAGTACTTC; cdr3_aa: CASSGGAISETQYF
clone_size: NA; d_call: NA; j_call: TRBJ1-2; v_call: TRBV30; cdr3_nt: TGTGCCTGGAATACGTGGAACTATGGCTACACCTTC; cdr3_aa: CAWNTWNYGYTF
clone_size: NA; d_call: TRBD2; j_call: TRBJ2-7; v_call: TRBV5-4; cdr3_nt: TGTGCCAGCAGCTTGGGCGGGGGGACCACCTACGAGCAGTACTTC; cdr3_aa: CASSLGGGTTYEQYF
clone_size: NA; d_call: NA; j_call: TRBJ2-5; v_call: TRBV4-2; cdr3_nt: TGTGCCAGCAGCCACGATGGGACGCCAGAAGAGACCCAGTACTTC; cdr3_aa: CASSHDGTPEETQYF
clone_size: NA; d_call: NA; j_call: TRBJ2-5; v_call: TRBV4-2; cdr3_nt: TGTGCCAGCAGCCAAGATAGGAAGGGGGGCCAAGAGACCCAGTACTTC; cdr3_aa: CASSQDRKGGQETQYF
clone_size: few; d_call: NA; j_call: TRBJ1-5; v_call: TRBV27; cdr3_nt: TGTGCCAGCAGAGTGACGAGCGGTGGGCAGCCCCAGCATTTT; cdr3_aa: CASRVTSGGQPQHF
clone_size: NA; d_call: NA; j_call: TRBJ2-6; v_call: TRBV5-4; cdr3_nt: TGTGCCAGCAGCTTGGCAGCTAGATCTGGGGCCAACGTCCTGACTTTC; cdr3_aa: CASSLAARSGANVLTF
clone_size: NA; d_call: NA; j_call: TRBJ1-2; v_call: TRBV29-1; cdr3_nt: TGCAGCGCATTATGGGCGGACCTCTATGGCTACACCTTC; cdr3_aa: CSALWADLYGYTF
clone_size: NA; d_call: NA; j_call: TRBJ1-6; v_call: TRBV30; cdr3_nt: TGTGCCTGGAGTTTATTCAGCTCACCCCTCCACTTT; cdr3_aa: CAWSLFSSPLHF
clone_size: once; d_call: NA; j_call: TRBJ2-7; v_call: TRBV5-4; cdr3_nt: TGTGCCAGCAGCTTGCTAGAGAGCTCCTACGAGCAGTACTTC; cdr3_aa: CASSLLESSYEQYF
clone_size: NA; d_call: NA; j_call: TRBJ1-2; v_call: TRBV6-1; cdr3_nt: TGTGCCAGCAGTGACGGGCTTAGCTATGGCTACACCTTC; cdr3_aa: CASSDGLSYGYTF